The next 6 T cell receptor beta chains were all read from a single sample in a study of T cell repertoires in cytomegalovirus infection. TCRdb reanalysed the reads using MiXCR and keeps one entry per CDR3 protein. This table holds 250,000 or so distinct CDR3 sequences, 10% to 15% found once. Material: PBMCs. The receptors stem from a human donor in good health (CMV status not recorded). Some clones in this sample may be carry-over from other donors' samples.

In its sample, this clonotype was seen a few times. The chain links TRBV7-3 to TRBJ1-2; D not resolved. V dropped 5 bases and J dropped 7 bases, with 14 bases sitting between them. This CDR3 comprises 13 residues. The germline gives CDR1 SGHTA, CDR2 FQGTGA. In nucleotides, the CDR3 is TGTGCCAGCAGCGAAGGGTCGTCCTCTGGCTACACCTTC. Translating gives CASSEGSSSGYTF.

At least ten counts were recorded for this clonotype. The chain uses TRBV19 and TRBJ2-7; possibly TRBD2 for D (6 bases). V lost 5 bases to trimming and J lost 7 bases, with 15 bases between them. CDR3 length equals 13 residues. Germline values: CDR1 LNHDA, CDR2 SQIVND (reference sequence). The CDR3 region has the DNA TGTGCCAGTAGTCCGGGACTTTCATGGGAGCAGTACTTC. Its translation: CASSPGLSWEQYF.

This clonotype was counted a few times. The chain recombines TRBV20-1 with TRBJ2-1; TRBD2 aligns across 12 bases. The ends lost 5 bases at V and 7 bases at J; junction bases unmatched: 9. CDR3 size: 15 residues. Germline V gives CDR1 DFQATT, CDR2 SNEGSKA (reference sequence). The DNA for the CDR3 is TGCAGTGCTTTCCAGTCTAGCGGGGGGGTGAATGAGCAGTTCTTC. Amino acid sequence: CSAFQSSGGVNEQFF.

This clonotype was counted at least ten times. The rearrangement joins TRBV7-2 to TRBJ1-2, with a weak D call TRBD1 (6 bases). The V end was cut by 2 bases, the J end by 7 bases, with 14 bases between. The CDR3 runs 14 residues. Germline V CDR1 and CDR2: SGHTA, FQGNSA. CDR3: CASSLNRDPSGYTF. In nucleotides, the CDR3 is TGTGCCAGCAGCTTAAACAGGGACCCTTCTGGCTACACCTTC.

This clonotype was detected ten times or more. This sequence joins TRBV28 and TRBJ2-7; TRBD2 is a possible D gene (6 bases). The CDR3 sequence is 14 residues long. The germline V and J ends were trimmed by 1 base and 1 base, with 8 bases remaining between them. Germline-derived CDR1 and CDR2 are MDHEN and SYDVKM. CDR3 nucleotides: TGTGCCAGCAGTTTATCTCTAGCGTCCTACGAGCAGTACTTC. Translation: CASSLSLASYEQYF.

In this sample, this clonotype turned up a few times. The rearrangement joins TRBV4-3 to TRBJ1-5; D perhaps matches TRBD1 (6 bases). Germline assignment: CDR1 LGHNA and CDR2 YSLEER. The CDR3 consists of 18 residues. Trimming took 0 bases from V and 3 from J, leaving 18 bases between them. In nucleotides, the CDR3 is TGCGCCAGCAGCCAAGATCTTATCAGGGGACGAGTCAATCAGCCCCAGCATTTT. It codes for CASSQDLIRGRVNQPQHF.